A single sample gave rise to the 24 T cell receptor beta chains below, sequenced in a study of T cells after posttransplantation cyclophosphamide. TCRdb keeps only in-frame clones here, not all; method: immunoSEQ multiplex PCR. The table shows over 15,000 clones, with approximately 87% occurring only once. The specimen sequenced was memory CD4+ T cells sorted from blood. The receptors shown here come from a man aged 30 to 45 in good health and a related stem cell transplant donor.

J is TRBJ2-1 and V is TRBV10-2; a weak D match, TRBD2 (5 bases). This CDR3 spans 15 amino acids. Trimming took 6 bases from V and 0 from J, leaving 12 bases between them. Germline CDR1 reads WSHSY; CDR2 reads SAAADI. The CDR3, as DNA: TGCGCCAGCAGGGAAGACCGGGACTCCTACAATGAGCAGTTCTTC. Its protein product is CASREDRDSYNEQFF.

This sequence joins TRBV23-1 and TRBJ1-2, with TRBD1 identical over 7 bases. TRBV23-1 is annotated as an ORF whose role is uncertain. This CDR3 spans 14 amino acids. The trim removed 5 bases at V and 2 bases at J, leaving 5 bases unmatched. CDR3 in DNA: TGCGCCAGCAGTAAGGTCAGGGGGAACTATGGCTACACCTTC. This sequence encodes CASSKVRGNYGYTF.

This chain joins TRBV15 and TRBJ1-5; 11 bases match TRBD1. The germline CDR1 and CDR2 sequences are LNHNV and YYDKDF (reference sequence). After removal of 0 bases from V and 7 bases from J, the junction contained 2 bases not matched to a gene. This CDR3 region has 15 residues. The CDR3 sequence: CATSRDGQGAQPQHF. In DNA form, the CDR3 reads TGTGCCACCAGCAGAGATGGACAGGGGGCCCAGCCCCAGCATTTT.

The chain joins TRBV5-4 to TRBJ2-5; TRBD1 matches 7 bases. This CDR3 has 14 amino acids. CDR1 and CDR2 from the germline V gene are SGHNT and YYREEE (reference sequence). Trimming took 5 bases from V and 3 from J; bases not matched to a gene: 7. The CDR3 DNA sequence: TGTGCCAGCAGTCTAAAGACAGGGAAAGAGACCCAGTACTTC. Translating gives CASSLKTGKETQYF. The full variable domain, its missing parts supplied by reference TRBV5-4 and TRBJ2-5, is ETGVTQSPTHLIKTRGQQVTLRCSSQSGHNTVSWYQQALGQGPQFIFQYYREEENGRGNFPPRFSGLQFPNYSSELNVNALELDDSALYLCASSLKTGKETQYFGPGTRLLVL.

V gene TRBV7-9 combines with J gene TRBJ1-3; maybe TRBD1 (5 bases). This CDR3 is 16 amino acids long. Germline V gene sequence: CDR1 SEHNR, CDR2 FQNEAQ (reference sequence). Trimming stripped 4 bases from V and 0 bases from J, with 13 bases between. CDR3 loop: CASSSQGIGSGNTIYF. The CDR3 nucleotides read TGTGCCAGCAGCTCGCAGGGTATTGGCTCTGGAAACACCATATATTTT.

This chain links TRBV7-2 with TRBJ2-1, with 7 bases matching TRBD1. Germline V lookup: CDR1 SGHTA, CDR2 FQGNSA. J lost 4 bases, V lost 1 base, and 4 bases had no gene match. The CDR3 consists of 15 residues. In DNA, the CDR3 is TGTGCCAGCAGCTTAGAGACAGGGCCTTACAATGAGCAGTTCTTC. Its translation: CASSLETGPYNEQFF.

This clone was recorded a few times. The chain uses TRBV11-2 and TRBJ2-3; D is possibly TRBD1 (5 bases). This CDR3 contains 15 residues. Trimming removed 1 base from V and 2 bases from J, with 10 bases in between. CDR1 SGHAT and CDR2 FQNNGV come from the germline V gene. DNA for the CDR3: TGTGCCAGCAGCTTAGGGGTAGGGGTCACAGATACGCAGTATTTT. Translation: CASSLGVGVTDTQYF.

The chain links TRBV28 to TRBJ1-5; D possibly corresponds to TRBD1 (5 bases). CDR3 length equals 15 residues. V lost 4 bases to trimming and J lost 4 bases, with 14 bases between them. CDR1 is MDHEN and CDR2 is SYDVKM in the germline V gene. Here the CDR3 DNA reads TGTGCCAGCAGTTGGGGGGGACTTATGAATCAGCCCCAGCATTTT. Its translation is CASSWGGLMNQPQHF.

The V call is TRBV5-1, the J call TRBJ2-5; D is perhaps TRBD2 (6 bases). V lost 0 bases, J lost 1 base, and 10 bases lay in between. CDR3 length: 15 residues. In germline, CDR1 is SGHRS, CDR2 YFSETQ. CDR3 sequence reads: CASSLAASAQETQYF. In DNA, the CDR3 is TGCGCCAGCAGCTTGGCCGCTAGCGCCCAAGAGACCCAGTACTTC. Full variable domain (missing parts from reference TRBV5-1 and TRBJ2-5): KAGVTQTPRYLIKTRGQQVTLSCSPISGHRSVSWYQQTPGQGLQFLFEYFSETQRNKGNFPGRFSGRQFSNSRSEMNVSTLELGDSALYLCASSLAASAQETQYFGPGTRLLVL.

The chain is built from TRBV27 and TRBJ2-3; 7 nucleotides match TRBD1. J was trimmed by 6 bases and V by 6 bases; bases with no gene match: 12. The CDR3 has 15 residues. Germline CDR1 reads MNHEY; CDR2 reads SMNVEV (reference sequence). The CDR3 DNA sequence: TGTGCCAGCAGGGGACAGTCCACCTTTGCGGATACGCAGTATTTT. It specifies CASRGQSTFADTQYF.

The V and J genes are TRBV7-3 and TRBJ2-5, with 7 positions matching TRBD2. Trimming removed 1 base from V and 5 bases from J; junction bases left unmatched: 7. Germline assignment: CDR1 SGHTA and CDR2 FQGTGA. This CDR3 region has 15 residues. The CDR3 nucleotides read TGTGCCAGCAGCTTAAGGGGGGGGGAGCAGGAGACCCAGTACTTC. Translating gives CASSLRGGEQETQYF.

The V gene is TRBV14, the J gene TRBJ1-2, with TRBD1 identical over 10 bases. The germline CDR1 and CDR2 sequences are SGHDN and FVKESK. The length of the CDR3 is 15 residues. The V and J ends lost 4 bases and 8 bases, in that order; junction bases with no gene match: 10. For the CDR3, the DNA is TGTGCCAGCAGCCGCTCACCCGGGACAGGGGCCGGCTACACCTTC. Its protein is CASSRSPGTGAGYTF.

The chain has TRBV5-1 and TRBJ2-7; 9 bases align to TRBD2. The J segment lost 6 bases and the V segment lost 2 bases, leaving 9 bases of the junction unmatched. Germline assignment: CDR1 SGHRS and CDR2 YFSETQ. The CDR3 contains 15 residues. CDR3 DNA sequence: TGCGCCAGCAGCTTTAGCGGGGGTGATTGGTTCGAGCAGTACTTC. Its protein is CASSFSGGDWFEQYF.

V is TRBV19 and J is TRBJ1-5; 10 bases line up with TRBD1. The CDR3 extends over 14 amino acids. V lost 4 bases and J lost 7; bases outside the gene matches: 4. Germline loops: CDR1 LNHDA, CDR2 SQIVND (reference sequence). CDR3 residues: CASSTGTGVQPQHF. The CDR3 DNA reads TGTGCCAGTAGTACCGGGACAGGGGTACAGCCCCAGCATTTT.

CDR3 amino acids: CATSRDINTDSNEKLFF. In DNA form, the CDR3 reads TGTGCCACCAGCAGAGATATTAACACAGATTCTAATGAAAAACTGTTTTTT. The chain recombines TRBV15 with TRBJ1-4, with D unclear. The CDR3 is 17 residues long. The V end was cut by 0 bases, the J end by 3 bases, with 14 bases between. Germline CDR1 reads LNHNV; CDR2 reads YYDKDF (reference sequence). The complete variable domain, with remaining parts taken from reference TRBV15 and TRBJ1-4, reads DAMVIQNPRYQVTQFGKPVTLSCSQTLNHNVMYWYQQKSSQAPKLLFHYYDKDFNNEADTPDNFQSRRPNTSFCFLDIRSPGLGDTAMYLCATSRDINTDSNEKLFFGSGTQLSVL.

This sequence joins TRBV29-1 and TRBJ2-2; 9 nucleotides align to TRBD1. The J segment lost 6 bases and the V segment lost 6 bases, leaving 8 bases of the junction unmatched. Germline CDR1 and CDR2: SQVTM and ANQGSEA. CDR3 size: 14 residues. The CDR3 spells CSVQGQGSSGELFF. The CDR3 region has the DNA TGCAGCGTCCAGGGACAGGGCAGCTCCGGGGAGCTGTTTTTT.

The chain employs TRBV19 and TRBJ2-2; weak D call: TRBD2 (6 bases). Trimming shortened V by 2 bases and J by 4 bases, and 8 bases separated the two germline ends. Germline CDR1 and CDR2: LNHDA and SQIVND (reference sequence). The CDR3 sequence is 14 residues long. The CDR3 region has the DNA TGTGCCAGTAGTATACGGACTATCACCGGGGAGCTGTTTTTT. Its protein is CASSIRTITGELFF.

This chain connects TRBV6-1 to TRBJ1-2; TRBD1 aligns across 7 bases. CDR1 and CDR2 (germline): MNHNS, SASEGT. This CDR3 contains 13 residues. V gave up 5 bases and J gave up 7 bases; unmatched junction bases: 7. In DNA, the CDR3 is TGTGCCAGCAGTCTCGACAGGGTGGGTGGCTACACCTTC. Translation: CASSLDRVGGYTF.

The chain uses TRBV2 and TRBJ2-5; 7 bases line up with TRBD2. Per germline, CDR1 SNHLY and CDR2 FYNNEI. The CDR3 extends over 15 amino acids. V dropped 2 bases and J dropped 5; count of bases not matched to a gene: 8. The CDR3 protein is CASSERGAGLETQYF. The CDR3 coding sequence is TGTGCCAGCAGTGAAAGGGGAGCGGGGTTGGAGACCCAGTACTTC.

This rearrangement joins TRBV7-8 to TRBJ1-1; D perhaps matches TRBD1 (5 bases). The CDR3 has 13 amino acids. V lost 3 bases and J 10 bases, leaving 15 bases between the germline ends. CDR1 and CDR2 (germline): SGHVS, FQNEAQ. CDR3 in DNA: TGTGCCAGCAGCTTCATAATCGGGGGGGTAGCTTTCTTT. As protein: CASSFIIGGVAFF.

J is TRBJ2-5 and V is TRBV15; D is unclear. The closer fit of TRBJ2-7 to the DNA end suggests the J call may be wrong. The CDR3 extends over 14 amino acids. Germline V gene data show CDR1 as LNHNV and CDR2 as YYDKDF (reference sequence). CDR3 in DNA: TGTGCCACCAGCAGAGACCCCTCCGACTACGAGCAGTACTTC. This gives the protein CATSRDPSDYEQYF.

This clone was counted a single time. The chain couples TRBV7-8 to TRBJ2-7, with D maybe TRBD2 (6 bases). CDR3 length: 15 residues. Germline V CDR1 and CDR2: SGHVS, FQNEAQ. Trimming cost V 0 bases and J 0 bases, with 9 bases left between them. Here the CDR3 reads CASSLAGTASYEQYF. DNA for the CDR3: TGTGCCAGCAGCTTAGCCGGGACTGCCTCCTACGAGCAGTACTTC.

The count of this clone is one. The chain couples TRBV11-2 to TRBJ1-1; D is undetermined. The CDR3 contains 11 residues. Trimming removed 5 bases from V and 3 bases from J, with 4 bases in between. The germline V gene has CDR1 SGHAT and CDR2 FQNNGV. CDR3 region: CASSLYTEAFF. Here the CDR3 DNA reads TGTGCCAGCAGCCTTTACACTGAAGCTTTCTTT. Drawing the rest from reference TRBV11-2 and TRBJ1-1, the complete variable domain is EAGVAQSPRYKIIEKRQSVAFWCNPISGHATLYWYQQILGQGPKLLIQFQNNGVVDDSQLPKDRFSAERLKGVDSTLKIQPAKLEDSAVYLCASSLYTEAFFGQGTRLTVV.

The chain recombines TRBV15 with TRBJ1-4; D unclear. The CDR3 sequence is 14 residues long. CDR1 is LNHNV and CDR2 is YYDKDF in the germline V gene (reference sequence). V lost 1 base and J 5 bases, leaving 8 bases between the germline ends. The CDR3 is CATSRARQNEKLFF. As DNA, the CDR3 is TGTGCCACCAGCAGAGCCAGGCAGAATGAAAAACTGTTTTTT.